The next 29 T cell receptor beta chains were all read from a single sample in a study of CD8+ T cells in alopecia areata. RNA was extracted and reverse transcribed into cDNA as the sequencing template. Data came from immunoSEQ multiplex PCR; TCRdb stores just in-frame clones and leaves some out. Of about 170,000 clones detected, 58% appear once; the ten largest clones hold more than 15%. Treatment here: oral pan-JAK inhibitor, 5-10 mg twice daily. Here the sequenced sample was CD4+ T cells sorted from blood, taken at approximately week 60, from a patient treated with tofacitinib. These receptors were taken from a human donor with alopecia areata.

The chain recombines TRBV19 with TRBJ2-5; the D gene is possibly TRBD1 (5 bases). V was pared by 5 bases and J by 1 base, with 11 bases between. The CDR3 runs 14 residues. Germline V gene lookup returns CDR1 LNHDA and CDR2 SQIVND (reference sequence). In DNA, the CDR3 is TGTGCCAGTAGTCTCGGACAATTCCAAGAGACCCAGTACTTC. This codes for CASSLGQFQETQYF.

Concerning this clone itself: It is unclear where the CDR3 begins or ends on the DNA, so no DNA is shown, and the CDR3 is as TCRdb lists it. V gene TRBV6-1 combines with J gene TRBJ1-5. Germline-derived CDR1 and CDR2 are MNHNS and SASEGT. The CDR3 is 13 amino acids long, termini counted. The CDR3 reads CASTSDGNQPQHF.

This clone was picked up a small number of times. The V and J genes are TRBV29-1 and TRBJ1-1, with 8 bases lining up with TRBD1. This CDR3 is built from 12 residues. Trimming removed 8 bases from V and 6 bases from J; junction bases left unmatched: 8. CDR1 SQVTM and CDR2 ANQGSEA come from the germline V gene. Here the CDR3 reads CSTRTGLAEAFF. The CDR3 DNA reads TGCAGCACTCGGACAGGGCTCGCTGAAGCTTTCTTT. Full variable domain (missing parts from reference TRBV29-1 and TRBJ1-1): SAVISQKPSRDICQRGTSLTIQCQVDSQVTMMFWYRQQPGQSLTLIATANQGSEATYESGFVIDKFPISRPNLTFSTLTVSNMSPEDSSIYLCSTRTGLAEAFFGQGTRLTVV.

V is TRBV5-1 and J is TRBJ2-1; the D is unclear. V gave up 1 base and J gave up 2 bases, with 10 bases separating them. CDR3 size: 15 residues. Germline lookup yields CDR1 SGHRS and CDR2 YFSETQ. The CDR3 here is CASSLSTATYNEQFF. In DNA, the CDR3 is TGCGCCAGCAGCTTGTCGACTGCAACCTACAATGAGCAGTTCTTC.

The chain recombines TRBV30 with TRBJ2-7; TRBD1 matches at 7 bases. CDR1 GTSNPN and CDR2 SVGIG come from the germline V gene (reference sequence). The CDR3 loop spans 14 amino acids. The trim removed 3 bases at V and 2 bases at J, leaving 7 bases unmatched. CDR3 sequence (DNA): TGTGCCTGGAGCAGGACAGGAGCAGCCTACGAGCAGTACTTC. It translates to CAWSRTGAAYEQYF.

The chain has TRBV30 and TRBJ1-2; D is possibly TRBD1 (5 bases). Germline loops: CDR1 GTSNPN, CDR2 SVGIG (reference sequence). The CDR3 loop spans 17 amino acids. The ends were cut back, 1 base at V and 8 bases at J, with 26 bases in the middle. The CDR3 DNA sequence: TGTGCCTGGAGTGCCCGCCTGTTGGGCGCCTTGAGGGGAGGCTACACCTTC. This gives the protein CAWSARLLGALRGGYTF.

CDR3: CASSRLGLSYNEQFF. As DNA, the CDR3 is TGTGCCAGCAGCCGATTGGGGTTGTCCTACAATGAGCAGTTCTTC. V gene TRBV11-2 combines with J gene TRBJ2-1, with D unclear. Trimming cost V 5 bases and J 1 base, with 12 bases left between them. This CDR3 region has 15 residues. From germline, CDR1 is SGHAT and CDR2 FQNNGV. Combining the CDR3 with reference TRBV11-2 and TRBJ2-1 gives the whole variable domain EAGVAQSPRYKIIEKRQSVAFWCNPISGHATLYWYQQILGQGPKLLIQFQNNGVVDDSQLPKDRFSAERLKGVDSTLKIQPAKLEDSAVYLCASSRLGLSYNEQFFGPGTRLTVL.

This clone was observed a few times. The CDR3 region is CASSLGPVVSYSNQPQHF. Written as DNA, the CDR3 is TGCGCCAGCAGCTTGGGGCCCGTGGTGTCATATAGCAATCAGCCCCAGCATTTT. The chain is built from TRBV5-1 and TRBJ1-5; no firm D call. The CDR3 consists of 18 residues. CDR1 SGHRS and CDR2 YFSETQ come from the germline V gene. V gave up 0 bases and J gave up 0 bases, with 16 bases separating them.

The chain combines TRBV5-1 with TRBJ2-1; 7 bases align to TRBD1. The CDR3 runs 15 residues. The germline gives CDR1 SGHRS, CDR2 YFSETQ. With 2 bases clipped from V and 1 base from J, the junction kept 3 bases outside the gene matches. The CDR3 region is CASSLRQGSYNEQFF. The CDR3 DNA reads as TGCGCCAGCAGCTTACGACAGGGATCCTACAATGAGCAGTTCTTC.

This clone came up a few times. The chain employs TRBV29-1 and TRBJ1-2; D is perhaps TRBD1 (5 bases). The V and J ends lost 0 bases and 7 bases respectively, with 15 bases between them. The germline gives CDR1 SQVTM, CDR2 ANQGSEA. The CDR3 has 14 amino acids. The CDR3 protein is CSVEDSSGLVGYTF. DNA of the CDR3: TGCAGCGTTGAAGATTCATCAGGGTTGGTTGGCTACACCTTC.

This clone has only a few counts. This chain joins TRBV4-1 and TRBJ2-1, with 7 bases lining up with TRBD2. The CDR3 is 15 residues long. Germline CDR1 MGHRA, CDR2 YSYEKL. The V gene end was trimmed by 0 bases and the J gene end by 8 bases; junction bases not matched to a gene: 7. The CDR3 protein is CASSQDRGGLDEQFF. CDR3 bases: TGCGCCAGCAGCCAAGATCGGGGAGGGCTCGATGAGCAGTTCTTC.

Notes on this clone: A read error likely explains this, since a far larger clone differs by one base. The rearrangement joins TRBV5-6 to TRBJ2-6; D gene uncertain. The V end was cut by 4 bases, the J end by 2 bases, with 4 bases between. The CDR3 loop spans 13 amino acids. Germline V gene data show CDR1 as SGHDT and CDR2 as YYEEEE. The CDR3 DNA reads TGTGCCAGCAGCCCTGCTGGGGCCAACGTCCTGACTTTC. Translating it yields CASSPAGANVLTF.

This clone was seen ten or more times. CDR3 loop: CASSYTGTDTQYF. In nucleotides, the CDR3 is TGTGCCAGCAGTTACACAGGAACAGATACGCAGTATTTT. This chain uses TRBV6-6 with TRBJ2-3; a weak D match, TRBD1 (5 bases). This CDR3 is 13 amino acids long. Germline values: CDR1 MNHNY, CDR2 SVGAGI (reference sequence). Trimming removed 2 bases from V and 3 bases from J, with 6 bases in between.

The V call is TRBV30, the J call TRBJ2-1; D gene unclear. Germline V gene sequence: CDR1 GTSNPN, CDR2 SVGIG (reference sequence). Deletions cut 5 bases from V and 5 bases from J, with 10 bases between. The CDR3 extends over 12 amino acids. This chain's CDR3 is CAWELWNNEQFF. In DNA, the CDR3 is TGTGCCTGGGAACTATGGAACAATGAGCAGTTCTTC.

Here the CDR3 reads CASSIAENYGYTF. The DNA for the CDR3 is TGTGCCAGTAGTATAGCCGAGAACTATGGCTACACCTTC. The chain carries TRBV19 and TRBJ1-2; no reliable D call. There are 13 residues in the CDR3. Germline assignment: CDR1 LNHDA and CDR2 SQIVND (reference sequence). Trimming removed 1 base at V and 2 bases at J, with 5 bases between.

A word on this clone: This sample includes further DNA sequences coding for the same CDR3. This rearrangement joins TRBV6-5 to TRBJ2-3; the D is unclear. CDR3 length: 12 amino acids. The V end was cut by 6 bases, the J end by 0 bases, with 4 bases between. Germline V gene sequence: CDR1 MNHEY, CDR2 SVGAGI. This chain's CDR3 is CASSPSTDTQYF. CDR3 nucleotide sequence: TGTGCCAGCAGCCCCAGCACAGATACGCAGTATTTT.

The chain couples TRBV5-1 to TRBJ2-4; perhaps TRBD2 as D (6 bases). The germline V gene has CDR1 SGHRS and CDR2 YFSETQ. Trimming left V 2 bases short and J 6 bases short, with 12 bases between. There are 14 residues in the CDR3. In nucleotides, the CDR3 is TGCGCCAGCAGCTTTGGGACTGCGGCAAACATTCAGTACTTC. Its translation: CASSFGTAANIQYF.

This clone was counted only a few times. The chain carries TRBV9 and TRBJ2-3; TRBD2 matches 10 bases. CDR1 and CDR2 (germline): SGDLS, YYNGEE. The J segment lost 10 bases and the V segment lost 2 bases, leaving 10 bases of the junction unmatched. The CDR3 contains 15 residues. CDR3 region: CASSVSGGASGAQYF. DNA of the CDR3: TGTGCCAGCAGCGTGAGCGGGGGGGCCTCGGGTGCGCAGTATTTT. The complete variable domain, with remaining parts taken from reference TRBV9 and TRBJ2-3, reads DSGVTQTPKHLITATGQRVTLRCSPRSGDLSVYWYQQSLDQGLQFLIQYYNGEERAKGNILERFSAQQFPDLHSELNLSSLELGDSALYFCASSVSGGASGAQYFGPGTRLTVL.

This clone came up a few times. The J gene is TRBJ2-1, the V gene TRBV10-3, with TRBD2 identical over 9 bases. The germline CDR1 and CDR2 sequences are ENHRY and SYGVKD. This CDR3 contains 17 residues. Losses at the gene ends were 6 bases for V and 13 bases for J; bases not matched to a gene: 22. The DNA of the CDR3 is TGTGCCATCAGCGAACCCACGGGTACTAGCGGGTCCGCAGTCCAGTTCTTC. It is translated as CAISEPTGTSGSAVQFF.

This clone has a handful of counts. V gene TRBV23-1 combines with J gene TRBJ1-2; D possibly corresponds to TRBD1 (6 bases). TRBV23-1 is an ORF for which the function is uncertain. Trimming pared 6 bases from V and 6 bases from J, leaving 17 bases between. The CDR3 length is 14 residues. CDR3 sequence (DNA): TGCGCCAGCAGAAGAAACAGGGTAGTGGATGGCTACACCTTC. Translating it yields CASRRNRVVDGYTF.

This chain joins TRBV6-6 and TRBJ2-3; perhaps TRBD2 as D (6 bases). Germline V gives CDR1 MNHNY, CDR2 SVGAGI (reference sequence). Trimming took off 6 bases at V and 0 bases at J, with 13 bases between the two ends. The CDR3 covers 15 residues. CDR3 residues: CASSGVGTSTDTQYF. CDR3 sequence (DNA): TGTGCCAGCAGCGGGGTCGGGACTAGCACAGATACGCAGTATTTT.

This chain uses TRBV6-6 with TRBJ2-3; D gene unclear. The V end lost 2 bases, the J end lost 5 bases, and 8 bases lay between the germline ends. This CDR3 has 13 amino acids. Germline V gene sequence: CDR1 MNHNY, CDR2 SVGAGI (reference sequence). The CDR3 sequence: CASSYPPGDTQYF. Here the CDR3 DNA reads TGTGCCAGCAGTTACCCCCCGGGAGATACGCAGTATTTT.

The rearrangement joins TRBV30 to TRBJ2-1; 7 bases fit TRBD1. This CDR3 contains 12 residues. Germline CDR1 reads GTSNPN; CDR2 reads SVGIG (reference sequence). The DNA of the CDR3 is TGTGCTTGGGGACAGTTCAACAATGAGCAGTTCTTC. Protein: CAWGQFNNEQFF.

The chain joins TRBV5-6 to TRBJ2-2; 12 bases match TRBD2. Germline values: CDR1 SGHDT, CDR2 YYEEEE. There are 16 residues in the CDR3. Trimming removed 4 bases from V and 6 bases from J; junction bases left unmatched: 7. The CDR3 coding sequence is TGTGCCAGCAGCACCGCTAGCGGGGGGGCATCCGGGGAGCTGTTTTTT. Encoded protein: CASSTASGGASGELFF.

The chain links TRBV6-6 to TRBJ1-2; possibly TRBD1 for D (5 bases). The CDR3 totals 14 residues. CDR1 MNHNY and CDR2 SVGAGI come from the germline V gene (reference sequence). V lost 7 bases, J lost 5 bases, and 17 bases lay in between. The CDR3 loop reads CASNEPGVDYGYTF. The CDR3 coding sequence is TGTGCCAGCAATGAACCGGGGGTAGATTATGGCTACACCTTC.

This clone was picked up one time. The chain employs TRBV5-1 and TRBJ1-4, with a tentative D call TRBD1 (6 bases). The ends were cut back, 4 bases at V and 4 bases at J, with 11 bases in the middle. Germline V CDR1 and CDR2: SGHRS, YFSETQ. The CDR3 spans 14 residues. The DNA for the CDR3 is TGCGCCAGCAGCCCGCCAGGGGTTAATGAAAAACTGTTTTTT. Amino acids: CASSPPGVNEKLFF.

This clone was detected a few times. The chain combines TRBV27 with TRBJ1-6; tentative D call: TRBD1 (6 bases). The CDR3 loop spans 16 amino acids. The germline gives CDR1 MNHEY, CDR2 SMNVEV (reference sequence). V was trimmed by 7 bases and J by 6 bases, leaving 19 bases between them. This CDR3 is CASNKQGRRVNSPLHF. The DNA of the CDR3 is TGTGCCAGCAACAAACAGGGCCGCCGAGTTAATTCACCCCTCCACTTT.

The rearrangement uses TRBV18 and TRBJ2-5; perhaps D is TRBD1 or TRBD2 (5 bases each). This CDR3 region has 14 residues. Germline V gives CDR1 KGHSH, CDR2 LQKENI. Trimming took 3 bases from V and 9 from J, leaving 17 bases between them. Here the CDR3 reads CASSPGTAEKAQYF. CDR3 DNA: TGTGCCAGCTCACCCGGGACCGCCGAGAAGGCCCAGTACTTC.

This clone was detected only a few times. The chain has TRBV29-1 and TRBJ2-7; TRBD1 matches at 10 bases. With V trimmed by 3 bases and J by 6 bases, 5 bases remained unmatched. Per germline, CDR1 SQVTM and CDR2 ANQGSEA. This CDR3 region has 13 residues. DNA for the CDR3: TGCAGCGTTGAGTCGGGACAGGGGATCGAGCAGTACTTC. Its translation: CSVESGQGIEQYF.